This TCR beta chain came from a study of blood T cell repertoires in COVID-19. Study overall: Sites across the United States, Italy and Spain contributed samples from acute and convalescent COVID-19. Sources were T cells, B-cell-depleted T cells, or PBMCs; the material itself was cDNA or gDNA.

Looked up from germline, CDR1 is GTSNPN and CDR2 is SVGIG (reference sequence). The junction had 4 bases not matched to a gene; V was cut back by 1 base and J by 4 bases. The CDR3 contains 14 residues. Methods used by the authors: By means of reference gene primer amplification, nucleated cell counts were estimated. Assay used: immunoSEQ multiplex PCR; TCRdb lists only in-frame clones, some missing. V and J calls plus clone size are reproduced from that table; the DNA served to infer D and trimming. The data hold around 33,000 clones, with less than 80% observed a single time. Material: peripheral blood. The chain uses TRBV30 and TRBJ2-7, with 10 bases matching TRBD1. This TCR was sampled from a man older than 75 with acute or convalescent COVID-19. As DNA, the CDR3 is TGTGCCTGGAGTGGGACAGGGGGTATTTACGAGCAGTACTTC. This sequence encodes CAWSGTGGIYEQYF.